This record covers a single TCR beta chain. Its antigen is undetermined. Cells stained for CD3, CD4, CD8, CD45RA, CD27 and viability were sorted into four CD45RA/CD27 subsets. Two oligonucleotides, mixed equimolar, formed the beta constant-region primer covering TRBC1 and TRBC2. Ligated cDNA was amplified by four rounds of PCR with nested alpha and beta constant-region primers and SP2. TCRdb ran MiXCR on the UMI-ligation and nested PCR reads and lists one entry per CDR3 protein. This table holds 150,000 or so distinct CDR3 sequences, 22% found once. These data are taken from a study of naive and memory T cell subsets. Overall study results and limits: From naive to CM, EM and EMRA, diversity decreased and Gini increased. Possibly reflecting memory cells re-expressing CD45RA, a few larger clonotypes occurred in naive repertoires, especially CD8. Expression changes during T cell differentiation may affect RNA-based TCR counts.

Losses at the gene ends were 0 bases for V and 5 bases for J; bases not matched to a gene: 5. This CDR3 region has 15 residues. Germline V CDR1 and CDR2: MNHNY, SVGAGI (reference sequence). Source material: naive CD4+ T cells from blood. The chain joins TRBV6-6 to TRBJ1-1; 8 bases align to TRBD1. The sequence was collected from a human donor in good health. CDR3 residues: CASSYSRGLTTEAFF. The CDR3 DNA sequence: TGTGCCAGCAGTTACTCCAGGGGGCTAACGACTGAAGCTTTCTTT.